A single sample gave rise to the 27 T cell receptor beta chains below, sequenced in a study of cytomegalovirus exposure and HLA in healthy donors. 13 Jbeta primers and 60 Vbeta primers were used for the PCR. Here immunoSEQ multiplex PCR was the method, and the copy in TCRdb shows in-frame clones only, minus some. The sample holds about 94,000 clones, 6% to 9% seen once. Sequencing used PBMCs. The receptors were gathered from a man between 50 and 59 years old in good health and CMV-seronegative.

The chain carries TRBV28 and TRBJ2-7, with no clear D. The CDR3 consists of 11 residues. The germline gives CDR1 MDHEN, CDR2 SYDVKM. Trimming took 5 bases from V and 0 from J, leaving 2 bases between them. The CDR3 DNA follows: TGTGCCAGCAGTCGCTCCTACGAGCAGTACTTC. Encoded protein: CASSRSYEQYF.

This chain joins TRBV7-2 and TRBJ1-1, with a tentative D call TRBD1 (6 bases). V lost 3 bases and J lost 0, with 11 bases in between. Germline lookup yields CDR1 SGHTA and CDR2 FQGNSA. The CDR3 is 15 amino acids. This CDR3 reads CASSFTRQVNTEAFF. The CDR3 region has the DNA TGTGCCAGCAGCTTCACCCGACAGGTGAACACTGAAGCTTTCTTT.

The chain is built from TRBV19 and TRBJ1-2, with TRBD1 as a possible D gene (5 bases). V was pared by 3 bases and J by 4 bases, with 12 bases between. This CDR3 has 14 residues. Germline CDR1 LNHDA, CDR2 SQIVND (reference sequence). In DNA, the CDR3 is TGTGCCAGTAGTATCGACCGGGACTCCTATGGCTACACCTTC. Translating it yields CASSIDRDSYGYTF. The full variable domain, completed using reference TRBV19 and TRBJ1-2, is DGGITQSPKYLFRKEGQNVTLSCEQNLNHDAMYWYRQDPGQGLRLIYYSQIVNDFQKGDIAEGYSVSREKKESFPLTVTSAQKNPTAFYLCASSIDRDSYGYTFGSGTRLTVV.

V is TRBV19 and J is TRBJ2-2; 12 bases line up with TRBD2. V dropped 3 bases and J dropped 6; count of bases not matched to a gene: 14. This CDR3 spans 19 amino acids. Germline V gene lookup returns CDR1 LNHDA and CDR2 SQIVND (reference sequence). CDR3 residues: CASSMSPASGRGYAGELFF. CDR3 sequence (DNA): TGTGCCAGTAGTATGAGTCCGGCTAGCGGGAGGGGATATGCCGGGGAGCTGTTTTTT.

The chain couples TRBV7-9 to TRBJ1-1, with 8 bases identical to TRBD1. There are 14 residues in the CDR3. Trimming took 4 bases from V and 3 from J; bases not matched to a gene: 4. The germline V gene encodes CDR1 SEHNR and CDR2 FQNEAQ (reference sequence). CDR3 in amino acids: CASSSGGHDTEAFF. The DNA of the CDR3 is TGTGCCAGCAGCTCAGGGGGCCATGACACTGAAGCTTTCTTT. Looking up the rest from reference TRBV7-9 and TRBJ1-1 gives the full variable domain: DTGVSQNPRHKITKRGQNVTFRCDPISEHNRLYWYRQTLGQGPEFLTYFQNEAQLEKSRLLSDRFSAERPKGSFSTLEIQRTEQGDSAMYLCASSSGGHDTEAFFGQGTRLTVV.

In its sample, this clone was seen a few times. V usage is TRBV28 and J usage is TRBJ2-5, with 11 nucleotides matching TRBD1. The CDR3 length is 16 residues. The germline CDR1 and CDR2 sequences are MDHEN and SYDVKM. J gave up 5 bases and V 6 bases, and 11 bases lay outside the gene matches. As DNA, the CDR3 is TGTGCCAGCAGCCAACGGGACAGGGGGGTCTGGGAGACCCAGTACTTC. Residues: CASSQRDRGVWETQYF.

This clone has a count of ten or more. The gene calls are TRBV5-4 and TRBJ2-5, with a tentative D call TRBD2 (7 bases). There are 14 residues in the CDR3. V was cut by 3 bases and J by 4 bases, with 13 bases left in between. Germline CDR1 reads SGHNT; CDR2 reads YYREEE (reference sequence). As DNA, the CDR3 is TGTGCCAGCAGCTCTGCGGGGGCCAGAGAGACCCAGTACTTC. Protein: CASSSAGARETQYF.

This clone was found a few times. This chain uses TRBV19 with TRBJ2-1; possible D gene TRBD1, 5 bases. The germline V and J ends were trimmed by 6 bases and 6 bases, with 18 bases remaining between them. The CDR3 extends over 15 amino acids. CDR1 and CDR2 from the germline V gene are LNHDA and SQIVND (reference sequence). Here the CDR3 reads CASRTDGAALNEQFF. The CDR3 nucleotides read TGTGCCAGTAGGACAGACGGTGCTGCCCTCAATGAGCAGTTCTTC.

The CDR3 sequence is CAWSVSQGQPQHF. The CDR3 coding sequence is TGTGCCTGGAGTGTAAGCCAGGGTCAGCCCCAGCATTTT. The chain carries TRBV30 and TRBJ1-5, with D tentatively TRBD1 (5 bases). The CDR3 covers 13 residues. Germline-derived CDR1 and CDR2 are GTSNPN and SVGIG (reference sequence). V lost 0 bases and J 6 bases, leaving 9 bases between the germline ends.

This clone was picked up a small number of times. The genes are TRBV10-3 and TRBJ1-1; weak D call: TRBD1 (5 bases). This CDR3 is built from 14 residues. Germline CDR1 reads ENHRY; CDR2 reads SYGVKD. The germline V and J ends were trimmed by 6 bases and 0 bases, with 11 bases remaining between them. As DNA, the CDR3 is TGTGCCATCAGAGAAACAGGAGTGAACACTGAAGCTTTCTTT. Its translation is CAIRETGVNTEAFF.

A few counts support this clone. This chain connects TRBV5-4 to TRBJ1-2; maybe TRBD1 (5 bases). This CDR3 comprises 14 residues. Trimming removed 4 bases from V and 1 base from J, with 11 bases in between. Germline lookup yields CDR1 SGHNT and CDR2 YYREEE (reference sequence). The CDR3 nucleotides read TGTGCCAGCAGCCTGGGGCAGAATAACTATGGCTACACCTTC. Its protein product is CASSLGQNNYGYTF.

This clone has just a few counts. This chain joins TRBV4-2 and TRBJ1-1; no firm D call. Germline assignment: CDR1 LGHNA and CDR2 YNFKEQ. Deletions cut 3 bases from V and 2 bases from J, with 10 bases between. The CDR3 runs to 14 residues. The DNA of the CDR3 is TGTGCCAGCAGCCAGTCAGATAAAAACACTGAAGCTTTCTTT. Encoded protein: CASSQSDKNTEAFF.

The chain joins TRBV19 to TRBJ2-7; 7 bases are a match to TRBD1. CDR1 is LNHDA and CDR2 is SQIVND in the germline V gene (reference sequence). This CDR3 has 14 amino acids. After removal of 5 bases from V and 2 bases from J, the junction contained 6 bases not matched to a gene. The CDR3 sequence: CASSFRDSAYEQYF. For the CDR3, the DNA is TGTGCCAGTAGTTTCCGGGACAGTGCCTACGAGCAGTACTTC. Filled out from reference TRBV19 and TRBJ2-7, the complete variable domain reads DGGITQSPKYLFRKEGQNVTLSCEQNLNHDAMYWYRQDPGQGLRLIYYSQIVNDFQKGDIAEGYSVSREKKESFPLTVTSAQKNPTAFYLCASSFRDSAYEQYFGPGTRLTVT.

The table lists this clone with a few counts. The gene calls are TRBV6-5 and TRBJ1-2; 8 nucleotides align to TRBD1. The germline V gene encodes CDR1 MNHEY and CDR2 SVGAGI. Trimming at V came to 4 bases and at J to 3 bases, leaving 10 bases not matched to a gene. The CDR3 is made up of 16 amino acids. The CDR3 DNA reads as TGTGCCAGCAGTTCCTGGACAGGGAAGGAGGACTATGGCTACACCTTC. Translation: CASSSWTGKEDYGYTF.

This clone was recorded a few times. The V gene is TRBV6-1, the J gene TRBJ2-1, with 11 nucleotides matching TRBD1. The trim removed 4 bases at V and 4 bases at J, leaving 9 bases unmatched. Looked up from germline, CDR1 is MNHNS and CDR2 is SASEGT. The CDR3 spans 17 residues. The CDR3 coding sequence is TGTGCCAGCAGTGGGGGACAGGGGGGGATTGGGTACAATGAGCAGTTCTTC. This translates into CASSGGQGGIGYNEQFF.

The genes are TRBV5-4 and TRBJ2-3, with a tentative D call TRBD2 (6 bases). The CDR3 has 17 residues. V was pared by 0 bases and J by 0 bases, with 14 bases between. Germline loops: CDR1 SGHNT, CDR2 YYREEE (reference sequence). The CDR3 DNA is TGTGCCAGCAGCTTGGAGCCGGCTAGCGCCAGCACAGATACGCAGTATTTT. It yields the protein CASSLEPASASTDTQYF.

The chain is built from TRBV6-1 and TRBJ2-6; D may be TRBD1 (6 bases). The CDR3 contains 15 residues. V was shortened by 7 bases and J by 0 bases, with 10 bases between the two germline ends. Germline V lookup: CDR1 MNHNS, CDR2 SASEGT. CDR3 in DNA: TGTGCCAGCAACACAGGGACCTCTGGGGCCAACGTCCTGACTTTC. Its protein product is CASNTGTSGANVLTF.

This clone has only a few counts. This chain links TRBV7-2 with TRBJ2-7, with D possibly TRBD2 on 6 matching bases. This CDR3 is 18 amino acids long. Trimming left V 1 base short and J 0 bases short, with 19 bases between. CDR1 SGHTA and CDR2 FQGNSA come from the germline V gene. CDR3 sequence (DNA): TGTGCCAGCAGCTTAGTAGTCGGGCGGGGTATGAGCTCCTACGAGCAGTACTTC. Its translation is CASSLVVGRGMSSYEQYF.

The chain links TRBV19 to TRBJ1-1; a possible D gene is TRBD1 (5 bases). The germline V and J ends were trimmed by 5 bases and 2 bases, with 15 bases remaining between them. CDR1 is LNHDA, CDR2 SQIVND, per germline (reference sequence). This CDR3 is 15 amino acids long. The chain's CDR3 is CASSPSGIANTEAFF. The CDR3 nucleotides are TGTGCCAGTAGTCCCTCAGGGATCGCCAACACTGAAGCTTTCTTT.

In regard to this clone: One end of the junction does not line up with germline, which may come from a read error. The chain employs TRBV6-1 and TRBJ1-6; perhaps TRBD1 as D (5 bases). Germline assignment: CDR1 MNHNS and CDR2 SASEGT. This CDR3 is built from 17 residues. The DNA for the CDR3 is TGTGCCAGCAGTGAGGTGACAGTGAATCCTTATAATTCACCCCTCAACTTT. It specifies CASSEVTVNPYNSPLNF.

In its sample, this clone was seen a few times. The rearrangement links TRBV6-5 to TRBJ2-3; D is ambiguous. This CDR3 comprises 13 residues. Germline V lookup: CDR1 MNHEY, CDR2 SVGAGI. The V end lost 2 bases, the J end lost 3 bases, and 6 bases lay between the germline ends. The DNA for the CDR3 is TGTGCCAGCAGTTACCCTCCTACAGATACGCAGTATTTT. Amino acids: CASSYPPTDTQYF.

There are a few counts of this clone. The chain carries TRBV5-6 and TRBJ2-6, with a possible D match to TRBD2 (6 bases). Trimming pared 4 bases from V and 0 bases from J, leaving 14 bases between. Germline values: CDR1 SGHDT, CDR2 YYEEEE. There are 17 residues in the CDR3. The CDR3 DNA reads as TGTGCCAGCAGCCACGGCCCGGGGGACTCTGGGGCCAACGTCCTGACTTTC. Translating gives CASSHGPGDSGANVLTF.

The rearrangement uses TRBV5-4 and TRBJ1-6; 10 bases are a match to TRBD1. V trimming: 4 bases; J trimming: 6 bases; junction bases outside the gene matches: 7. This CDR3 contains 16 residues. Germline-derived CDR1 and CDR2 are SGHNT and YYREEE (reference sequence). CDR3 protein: CASSPRTGGPNSPLHF. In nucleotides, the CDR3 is TGTGCCAGCAGCCCACGGACAGGGGGTCCTAATTCACCCCTCCACTTT.

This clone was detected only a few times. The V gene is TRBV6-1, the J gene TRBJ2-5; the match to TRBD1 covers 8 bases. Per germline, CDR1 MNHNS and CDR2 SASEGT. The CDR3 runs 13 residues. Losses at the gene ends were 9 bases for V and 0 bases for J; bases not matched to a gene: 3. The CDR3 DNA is TGTGCCAGTTACAGGGGGAACCAAGAGACCCAGTACTTC. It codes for CASYRGNQETQYF.

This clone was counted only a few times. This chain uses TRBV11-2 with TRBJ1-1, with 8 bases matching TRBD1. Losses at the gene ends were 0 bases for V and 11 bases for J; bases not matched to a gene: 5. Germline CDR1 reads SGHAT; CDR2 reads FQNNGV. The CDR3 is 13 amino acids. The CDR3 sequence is CASSLDRGLGAFF. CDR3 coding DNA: TGTGCCAGCAGCTTAGACAGGGGGCTAGGTGCTTTCTTT.

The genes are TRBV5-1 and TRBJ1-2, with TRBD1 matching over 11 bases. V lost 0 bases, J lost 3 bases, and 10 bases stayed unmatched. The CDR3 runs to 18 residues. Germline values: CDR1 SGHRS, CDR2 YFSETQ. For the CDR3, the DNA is TGCGCCAGCAGCTTGGCCTTGGGACAGGGGGAAAGTGACTATGGCTACACCTTC. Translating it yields CASSLALGQGESDYGYTF.

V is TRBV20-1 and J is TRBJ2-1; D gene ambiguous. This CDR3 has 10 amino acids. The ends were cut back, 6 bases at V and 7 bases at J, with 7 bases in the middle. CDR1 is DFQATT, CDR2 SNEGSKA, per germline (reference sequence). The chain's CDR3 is CSAQFNEQFF. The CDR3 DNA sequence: TGCAGTGCCCAGTTTAATGAGCAGTTCTTC.